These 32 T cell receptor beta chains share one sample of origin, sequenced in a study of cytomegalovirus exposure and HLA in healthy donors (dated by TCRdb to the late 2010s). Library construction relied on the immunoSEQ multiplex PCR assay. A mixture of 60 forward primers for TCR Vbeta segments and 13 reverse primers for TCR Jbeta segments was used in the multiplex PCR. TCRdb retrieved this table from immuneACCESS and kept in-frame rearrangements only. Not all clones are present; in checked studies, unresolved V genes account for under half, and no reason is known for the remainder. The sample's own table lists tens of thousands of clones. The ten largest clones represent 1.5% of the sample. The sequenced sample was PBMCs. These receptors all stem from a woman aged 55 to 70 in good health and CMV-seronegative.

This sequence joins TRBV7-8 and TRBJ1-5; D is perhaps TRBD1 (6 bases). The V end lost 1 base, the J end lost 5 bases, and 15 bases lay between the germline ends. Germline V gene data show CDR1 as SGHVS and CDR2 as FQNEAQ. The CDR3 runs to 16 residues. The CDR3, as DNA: TGTGCCAGCAGCTTAGTAGGGGGGGCGAGGTATCAGCCCCAGCATTTT. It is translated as CASSLVGGARYQPQHF.

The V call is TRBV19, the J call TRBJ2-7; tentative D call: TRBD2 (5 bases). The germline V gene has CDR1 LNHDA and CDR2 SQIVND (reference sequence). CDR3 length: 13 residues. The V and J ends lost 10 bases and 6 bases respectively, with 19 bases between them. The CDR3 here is CATSPGVRSEQYF. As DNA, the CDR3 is TGTGCCACCAGTCCCGGGGTGAGATCCGAGCAGTACTTC.

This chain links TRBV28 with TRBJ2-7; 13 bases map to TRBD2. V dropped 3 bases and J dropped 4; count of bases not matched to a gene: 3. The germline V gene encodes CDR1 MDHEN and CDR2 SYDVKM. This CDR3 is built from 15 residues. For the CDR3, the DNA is TGTGCCAGCAGTTTTGGGACTAGCGGGGATTACGAGCAGTACTTC. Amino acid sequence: CASSFGTSGDYEQYF. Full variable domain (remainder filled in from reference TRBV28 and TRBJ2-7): DVKVTQSSRYLVKRTGEKVFLECVQDMDHENMFWYRQDPGLGLRLIYFSYDVKMKEKGDIPEGYSVSREKKERFSLILESASTNQTSMYLCASSFGTSGDYEQYFGPGTRLTVT.

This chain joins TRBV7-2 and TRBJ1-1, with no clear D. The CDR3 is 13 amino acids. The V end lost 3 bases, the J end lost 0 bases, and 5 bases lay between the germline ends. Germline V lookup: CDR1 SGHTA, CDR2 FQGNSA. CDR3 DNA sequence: TGTGCCAGCAGCTTCCAGGTGAACACTGAAGCTTTCTTT. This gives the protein CASSFQVNTEAFF. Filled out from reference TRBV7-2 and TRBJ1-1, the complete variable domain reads GAGVSQSPSNKVTEKGKDVELRCDPISGHTALYWYRQSLGQGLEFLIYFQGNSAPDKSGLPSDRFSAERTGGSVSTLTIQRTQQEDSAVYLCASSFQVNTEAFFGQGTRLTVV.

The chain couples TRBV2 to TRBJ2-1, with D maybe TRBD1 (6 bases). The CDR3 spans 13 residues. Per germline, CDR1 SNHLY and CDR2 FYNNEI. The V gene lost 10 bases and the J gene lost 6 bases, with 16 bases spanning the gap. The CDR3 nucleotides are TGTGCCAATCAGGGGTTAGAGTCCAATGAGCAGTTCTTC. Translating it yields CANQGLESNEQFF.

CDR3 protein: CSVDGVRGEQYF. Written as DNA, the CDR3 is TGCAGCGTTGACGGGGTAAGGGGGGAGCAGTACTTC. The rearrangement joins TRBV29-1 to TRBJ2-7, with a possible D match to TRBD1 (6 bases). V gave up 3 bases and J gave up 7 bases, with 13 bases separating them. Germline V gene data show CDR1 as SQVTM and CDR2 as ANQGSEA. The CDR3 sequence is 12 residues long.

CDR3 nucleotides: TGTGCCAGCAGCCGGGGGTACACTGAAGCTTTCTTT. As protein: CASSRGYTEAFF. The chain carries TRBV9 and TRBJ1-1, with D perhaps TRBD1 (5 bases). Germline loops: CDR1 SGDLS, CDR2 YYNGEE. This CDR3 spans 12 amino acids. Between the trimmed V and J ends, which lost 4 bases and 3 bases, there was a span of 7 bases.

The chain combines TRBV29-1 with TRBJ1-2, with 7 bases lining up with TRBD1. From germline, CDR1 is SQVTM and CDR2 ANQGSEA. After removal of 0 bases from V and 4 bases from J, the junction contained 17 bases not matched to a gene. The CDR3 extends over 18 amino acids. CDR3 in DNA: TGCAGCGTTGAAGAGGGACAGCTAGGGGCACTGAACTCCTATGGCTACACCTTC. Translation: CSVEEGQLGALNSYGYTF. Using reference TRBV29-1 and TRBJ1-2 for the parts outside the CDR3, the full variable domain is SAVISQKPSRDICQRGTSLTIQCQVDSQVTMMFWYRQQPGQSLTLIATANQGSEATYESGFVIDKFPISRPNLTFSTLTVSNMSPEDSSIYLCSVEEGQLGALNSYGYTFGSGTRLTVV.

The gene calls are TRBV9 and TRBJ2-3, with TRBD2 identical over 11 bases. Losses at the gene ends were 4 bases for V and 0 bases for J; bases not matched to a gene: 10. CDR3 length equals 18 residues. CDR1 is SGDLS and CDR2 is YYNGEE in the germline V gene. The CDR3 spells CASSTGTSGLPSTDTQYF. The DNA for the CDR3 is TGTGCCAGCAGCACGGGGACTAGCGGATTGCCTAGCACAGATACGCAGTATTTT.

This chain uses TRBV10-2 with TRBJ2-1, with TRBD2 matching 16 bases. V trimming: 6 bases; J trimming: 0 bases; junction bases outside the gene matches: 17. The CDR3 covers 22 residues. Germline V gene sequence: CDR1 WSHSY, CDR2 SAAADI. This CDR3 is CASRPGTSGRAPISSSYNEQFF. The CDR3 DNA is TGCGCCAGCAGACCCGGGACTAGCGGGAGGGCCCCCATCTCAAGCTCCTACAATGAGCAGTTCTTC.

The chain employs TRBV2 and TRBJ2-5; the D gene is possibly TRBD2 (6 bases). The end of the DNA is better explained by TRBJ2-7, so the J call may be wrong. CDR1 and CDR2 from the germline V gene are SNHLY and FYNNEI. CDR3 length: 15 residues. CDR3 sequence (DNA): TGTGCCAGCAGTGACGGGCGGGATCCCTCCTACGAGCAGTACTTC. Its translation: CASSDGRDPSYEQYF.

The CDR3 loop reads CASSQAPDQPQHF. CDR3 DNA sequence: TGCGCCAGCAGCCAAGCGCCGGATCAGCCCCAGCATTTT. The V and J genes are TRBV4-3 and TRBJ1-5, with no clear D. The germline CDR1 and CDR2 sequences are LGHNA and YSLEER. Between the trimmed V and J ends, which lost 1 base and 5 bases, there was a span of 6 bases. CDR3 length: 13 amino acids.

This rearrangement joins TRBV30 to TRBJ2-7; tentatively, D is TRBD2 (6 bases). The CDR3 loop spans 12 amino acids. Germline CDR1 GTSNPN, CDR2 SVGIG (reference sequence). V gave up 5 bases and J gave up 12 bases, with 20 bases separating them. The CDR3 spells CAWAAGGSLRYF. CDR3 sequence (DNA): TGTGCCTGGGCCGCCGGGGGAAGCCTCCGGTACTTC.

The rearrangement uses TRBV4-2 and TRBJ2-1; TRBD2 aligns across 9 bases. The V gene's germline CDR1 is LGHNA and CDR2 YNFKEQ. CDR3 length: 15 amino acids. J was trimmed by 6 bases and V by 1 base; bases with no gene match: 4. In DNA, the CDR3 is TGTGCCAGCAGCCAAGGTAGCGGGAGAAGCAATGAGCAGTTCTTC. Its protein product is CASSQGSGRSNEQFF.

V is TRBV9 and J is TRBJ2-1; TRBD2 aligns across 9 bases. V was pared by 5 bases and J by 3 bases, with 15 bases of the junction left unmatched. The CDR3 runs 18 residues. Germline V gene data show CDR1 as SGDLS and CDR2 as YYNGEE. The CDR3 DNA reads TGTGCCAGCAGTATACGCGGGGGGACTAGCCCACTCTACAATGAGCAGTTCTTC. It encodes CASSIRGGTSPLYNEQFF.

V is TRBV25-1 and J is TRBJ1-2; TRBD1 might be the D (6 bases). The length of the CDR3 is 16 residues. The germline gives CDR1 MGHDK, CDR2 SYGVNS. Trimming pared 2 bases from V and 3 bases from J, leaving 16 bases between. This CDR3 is CASSELPLGHYYGYTF. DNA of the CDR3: TGTGCCAGCAGTGAACTACCCCTGGGACACTACTATGGCTACACCTTC.

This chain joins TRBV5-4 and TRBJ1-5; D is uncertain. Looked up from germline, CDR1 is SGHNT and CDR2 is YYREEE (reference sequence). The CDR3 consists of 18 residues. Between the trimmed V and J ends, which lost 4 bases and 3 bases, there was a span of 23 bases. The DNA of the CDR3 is TGTGCCAGCAGCCTTGAAATAATAATGTGGAGCCTCAATCAGCCCCAGCATTTT. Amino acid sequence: CASSLEIIMWSLNQPQHF.

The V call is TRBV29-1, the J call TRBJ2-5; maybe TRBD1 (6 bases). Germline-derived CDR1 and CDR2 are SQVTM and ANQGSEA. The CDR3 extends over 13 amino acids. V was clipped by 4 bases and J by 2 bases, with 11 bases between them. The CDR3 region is CSVAGAGQETQYF. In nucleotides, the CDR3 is TGCAGCGTTGCAGGGGCAGGGCAAGAGACCCAGTACTTC. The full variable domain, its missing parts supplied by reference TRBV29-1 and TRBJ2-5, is SAVISQKPSRDICQRGTSLTIQCQVDSQVTMMFWYRQQPGQSLTLIATANQGSEATYESGFVIDKFPISRPNLTFSTLTVSNMSPEDSSIYLCSVAGAGQETQYFGPGTRLLVL.

CDR3 residues: CASRGGSSYEQYF. The CDR3 bases are TGTGCCAGCAGGGGCGGGAGCTCCTACGAGCAGTACTTC. This chain joins TRBV7-2 and TRBJ2-7; 7 bases are shared with TRBD2. Germline V gives CDR1 SGHTA, CDR2 FQGNSA. The CDR3 spans 13 residues. With 6 bases clipped from V and 0 bases from J, the junction kept 2 bases outside the gene matches.

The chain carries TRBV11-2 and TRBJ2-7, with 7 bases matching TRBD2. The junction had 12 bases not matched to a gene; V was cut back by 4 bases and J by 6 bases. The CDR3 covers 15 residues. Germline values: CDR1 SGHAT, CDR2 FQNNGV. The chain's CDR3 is CASSSVSGRFGEQYF. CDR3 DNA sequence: TGTGCCAGCAGCTCTGTATCCGGGAGGTTTGGCGAGCAGTACTTC. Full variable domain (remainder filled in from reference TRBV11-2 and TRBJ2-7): EAGVAQSPRYKIIEKRQSVAFWCNPISGHATLYWYQQILGQGPKLLIQFQNNGVVDDSQLPKDRFSAERLKGVDSTLKIQPAKLEDSAVYLCASSSVSGRFGEQYFGPGTRLTVT.

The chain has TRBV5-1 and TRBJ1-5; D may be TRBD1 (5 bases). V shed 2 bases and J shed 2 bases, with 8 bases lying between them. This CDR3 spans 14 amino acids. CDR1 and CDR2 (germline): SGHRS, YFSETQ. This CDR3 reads CASSFRGGNQPQHF. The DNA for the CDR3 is TGCGCCAGCAGCTTTCGGGGGGGCAATCAGCCCCAGCATTTT.

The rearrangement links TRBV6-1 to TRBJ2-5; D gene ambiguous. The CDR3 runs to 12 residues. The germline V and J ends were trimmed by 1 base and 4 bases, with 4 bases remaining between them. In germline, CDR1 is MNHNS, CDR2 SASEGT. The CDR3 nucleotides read TGTGCCAGCAGTGAAGTCGGAGAGACCCAGTACTTC. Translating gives CASSEVGETQYF.

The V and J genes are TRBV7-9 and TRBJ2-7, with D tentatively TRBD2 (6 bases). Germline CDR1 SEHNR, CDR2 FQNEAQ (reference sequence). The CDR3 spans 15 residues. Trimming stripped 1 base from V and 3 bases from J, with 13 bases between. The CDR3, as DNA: TGTGCCAGCAGCTTAGACTTGGCGGGATACTACGAGCAGTACTTC. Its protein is CASSLDLAGYYEQYF.

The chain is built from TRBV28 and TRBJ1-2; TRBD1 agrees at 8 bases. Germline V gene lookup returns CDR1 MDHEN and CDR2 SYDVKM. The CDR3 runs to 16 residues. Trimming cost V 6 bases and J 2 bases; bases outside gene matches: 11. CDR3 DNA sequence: TGTGCCAGCAGCCAAAACCCTGGGGACAGGAACTATGGCTACACCTTC. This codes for CASSQNPGDRNYGYTF.

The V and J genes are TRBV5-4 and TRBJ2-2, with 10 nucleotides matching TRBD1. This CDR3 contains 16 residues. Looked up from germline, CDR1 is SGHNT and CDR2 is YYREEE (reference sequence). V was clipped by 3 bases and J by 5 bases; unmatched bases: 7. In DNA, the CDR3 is TGTGCCAGCAGCTACCGGGACAGGGGTCGGACCGGGGAGCTGTTTTTT. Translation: CASSYRDRGRTGELFF.

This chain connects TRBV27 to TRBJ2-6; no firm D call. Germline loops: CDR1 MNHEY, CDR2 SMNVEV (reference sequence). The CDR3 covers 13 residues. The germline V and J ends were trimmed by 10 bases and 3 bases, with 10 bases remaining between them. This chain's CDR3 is CATGMNGANVLTF. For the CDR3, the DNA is TGTGCCACAGGTATGAATGGGGCCAACGTCCTGACTTTC.

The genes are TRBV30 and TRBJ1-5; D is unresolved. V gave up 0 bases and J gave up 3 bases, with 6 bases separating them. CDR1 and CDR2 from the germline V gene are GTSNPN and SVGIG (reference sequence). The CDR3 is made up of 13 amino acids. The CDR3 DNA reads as TGTGCCTGGAGTGTACTAGCCAATCAGCCCCAGCATTTT. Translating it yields CAWSVLANQPQHF. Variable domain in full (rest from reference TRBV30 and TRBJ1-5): SQTIHQWPATLVQPVGSPLSLECTVEGTSNPNLYWYRQAAGRGLQLLFYSVGIGQISSEVPQNLSASRPQDRQFILSSKKLLLSDSGFYLCAWSVLANQPQHFGDGTRLSIL.

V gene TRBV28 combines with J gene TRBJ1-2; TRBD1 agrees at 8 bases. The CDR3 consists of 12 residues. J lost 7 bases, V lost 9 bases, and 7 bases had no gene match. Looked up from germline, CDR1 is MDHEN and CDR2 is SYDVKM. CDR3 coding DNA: TGTGCCAGTACTCGGACAGGGACTGGCTACACCTTC. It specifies CASTRTGTGYTF.

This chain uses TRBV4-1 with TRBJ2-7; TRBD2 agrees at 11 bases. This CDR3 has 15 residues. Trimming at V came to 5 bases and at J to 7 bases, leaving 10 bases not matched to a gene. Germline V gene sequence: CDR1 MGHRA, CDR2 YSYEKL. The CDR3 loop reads CASSVSGRATGEQYF. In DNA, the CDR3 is TGCGCCAGCAGCGTTAGCGGGAGGGCTACCGGGGAGCAGTACTTC.

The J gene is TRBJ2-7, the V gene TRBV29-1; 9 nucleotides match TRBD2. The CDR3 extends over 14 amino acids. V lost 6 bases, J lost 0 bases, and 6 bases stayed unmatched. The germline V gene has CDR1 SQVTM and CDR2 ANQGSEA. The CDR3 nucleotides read TGCAGCGTGGAGCTAGCGGGACCCTCCTACGAGCAGTACTTC. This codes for CSVELAGPSYEQYF.

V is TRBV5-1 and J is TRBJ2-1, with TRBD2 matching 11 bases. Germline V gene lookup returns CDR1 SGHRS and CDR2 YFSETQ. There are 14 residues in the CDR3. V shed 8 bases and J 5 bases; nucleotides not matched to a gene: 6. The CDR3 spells CASFGTSGNNEQFF. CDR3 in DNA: TGCGCCAGTTTCGGGACTAGCGGTAACAATGAGCAGTTCTTC. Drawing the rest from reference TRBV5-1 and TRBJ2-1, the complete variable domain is KAGVTQTPRYLIKTRGQQVTLSCSPISGHRSVSWYQQTPGQGLQFLFEYFSETQRNKGNFPGRFSGRQFSNSRSEMNVSTLELGDSALYLCASFGTSGNNEQFFGPGTRLTVL.

DNA of the CDR3: TGTGCCAGCAGGACTGACAATCAGCCCCAGCATTTT. Translated: CASRTDNQPQHF. The rearrangement uses TRBV6-1 and TRBJ1-5; D not resolved. Germline V gene lookup returns CDR1 MNHNS and CDR2 SASEGT. The CDR3 covers 12 residues. The V and J ends lost 6 bases and 3 bases respectively, with 6 bases between them.